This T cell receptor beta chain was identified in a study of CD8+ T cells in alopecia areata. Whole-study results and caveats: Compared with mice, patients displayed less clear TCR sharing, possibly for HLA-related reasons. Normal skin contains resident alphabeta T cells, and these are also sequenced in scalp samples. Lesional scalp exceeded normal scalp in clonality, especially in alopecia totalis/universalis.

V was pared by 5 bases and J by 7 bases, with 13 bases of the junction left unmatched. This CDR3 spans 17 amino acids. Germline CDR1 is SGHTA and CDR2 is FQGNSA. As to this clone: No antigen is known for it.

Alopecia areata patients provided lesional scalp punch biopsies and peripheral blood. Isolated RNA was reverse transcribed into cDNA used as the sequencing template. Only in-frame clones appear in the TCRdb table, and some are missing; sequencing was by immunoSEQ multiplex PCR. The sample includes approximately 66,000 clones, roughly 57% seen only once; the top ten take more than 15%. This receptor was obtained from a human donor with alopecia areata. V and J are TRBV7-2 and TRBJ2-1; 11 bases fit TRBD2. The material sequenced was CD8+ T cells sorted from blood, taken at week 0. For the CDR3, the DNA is TGTGCCAGCAGCCCCGGATTTACTAGCGGGAGAGGTAATGAGCAGTTCTTC. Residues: CASSPGFTSGRGNEQFF. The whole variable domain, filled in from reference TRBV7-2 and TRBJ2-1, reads GAGVSQSPSNKVTEKGKDVELRCDPISGHTALYWYRQSLGQGLEFLIYFQGNSAPDKSGLPSDRFSAERTGGSVSTLTIQRTQQEDSAVYLCASSPGFTSGRGNEQFFGPGTRLTVL.